This is a list of T cell receptor beta chains from one sample in a study of T cell responses to AZD1222 COVID-19 vaccine. The table came from immunoSEQ multiplex PCR; TCRdb's copy has only in-frame clones and leaves some out. The sample has roughly 98,000 clones, about nine tenths seen once. Sequenced material: peripheral blood, taken 28 days after the second AZD1222 dose. These receptor sequences come from an adult who received the AZD1222 COVID-19 vaccine. Each CDR3 is given with its conserved first and last residue. Fields, in order: CDR3 protein, V gene, CDR3 length, J gene.

CDR3: CASSPAPTYEQYF; V: TRBV28; length: 13; J: TRBJ2-7
CDR3: CASSLLDGTYNEQFF; V: TRBV7-9; length: 15; J: TRBJ2-1
CDR3: CASSYSIAGGNEQFF; V: TRBV6-6; length: 15; J: TRBJ2-1
CDR3: CAWSWAGTTTYNEQFF; V: TRBV30; length: 16; J: TRBJ2-1
CDR3: CASSYSEPVNTEAFF; V: TRBV6-5; length: 15; J: TRBJ1-1
CDR3: CAWTPGTSGYNEQFF; V: TRBV30; length: 15; J: TRBJ2-1
CDR3: CASNKGPTYNYGYTF; V: TRBV2; length: 15; J: TRBJ1-2
CDR3: CASSGLVGNEQFF; V: TRBV18; length: 13; J: TRBJ2-1
CDR3: CASSEFEGTPQHF; V: TRBV25-1; length: 13; J: TRBJ1-5
CDR3: CASRASWNTEAFF; V: TRBV12-3/TRBV12-4; length: 13; J: TRBJ1-1
CDR3: CASSLPTVRRRDTQYF; V: TRBV7-9; length: 16; J: TRBJ2-3
CDR3: CASSFPGTGGGTQYF; V: TRBV28; length: 15; J: TRBJ2-5
CDR3: CASSLGLAVGAGELFF; V: TRBV6-2/TRBV6-3; length: 16; J: TRBJ2-2
CDR3: CATLRGTGNTEAFF; V: TRBV2; length: 14; J: TRBJ1-1
CDR3: CASKGQGQAFF; V: TRBV28; length: 11; J: TRBJ1-1
CDR3: CASSLGGTGGQPQHF; V: TRBV5-1; length: 15; J: TRBJ1-5
CDR3: CASSEGFSGNTIYF; V: TRBV6-1; length: 14; J: TRBJ1-3
CDR3: CASSLGQGSYEQYF; V: TRBV5-4; length: 14; J: TRBJ2-7
CDR3: CASSPPLGSLLDEQFF; V: TRBV18; length: 16; J: TRBJ2-1
CDR3: CASSLGPGLDSNQPQHF; V: TRBV5-1; length: 17; J: TRBJ1-5
CDR3: CASSLAPGSSGTDGYTF; V: TRBV7-2; length: 17; J: TRBJ1-2
CDR3: CASSLGQGAPGYTEAFF; V: TRBV5-1; length: 17; J: TRBJ1-1
CDR3: CASSPSGRFTYEQYF; V: TRBV5-4; length: 15; J: TRBJ2-7
CDR3: CAWSASGGFVNEQFF; V: TRBV30; length: 15; J: TRBJ2-1
CDR3: CASSLSQSQPQHF; V: TRBV28; length: 13; J: TRBJ1-5
CDR3: CASPKVGPVNEQFF; V: TRBV6-5; length: 14; J: TRBJ2-1
CDR3: CASTDAGTWTLPDAGGYTF; V: TRBV7-9; length: 19; J: TRBJ1-2
CDR3: CASSLGSGGSITDTQYF; V: TRBV7-6; length: 17; J: TRBJ2-3
CDR3: CSATTGQGARYGYTF; V: TRBV29-1; length: 15; J: TRBJ1-2
CDR3: CASGFSSSTDTQYF; V: TRBV3-1/TRBV3-2; length: 14; J: TRBJ2-3
CDR3: CASSLRKPTGSGTDTQYF; V: TRBV7-2; length: 18; J: TRBJ2-3
CDR3: CASSPGLSGQPQHF; V: TRBV2; length: 14; J: TRBJ1-5
CDR3: CASSFAGPTYNEQFF; V: TRBV28; length: 15; J: TRBJ2-1
CDR3: CASSILGAETQYF; V: TRBV19; length: 13; J: TRBJ2-5
CDR3: CASSLDIPEDYGYTF; V: TRBV7-9; length: 15; J: TRBJ1-2
CDR3: CAWSPGTGPYEQYF; V: TRBV30; length: 14; J: TRBJ2-7
CDR3: CAWRLASYNEQFF; V: TRBV30; length: 13; J: TRBJ2-1
CDR3: CAISESTFLNTEAFF; V: TRBV10-3; length: 15; J: TRBJ1-1
CDR3: CASSQPPGASDTEAFF; V: TRBV4-1; length: 16; J: TRBJ1-1
CDR3: CAWSRDRAGNTIYF; V: TRBV30; length: 14; J: TRBJ1-3
CDR3: CASIYPNTRGNTEAFF; V: TRBV28; length: 16; J: TRBJ1-1
CDR3: CASRGQMNTEAFF; V: TRBV19; length: 13; J: TRBJ1-1
CDR3: CASSRPSGNEQFF; V: TRBV5-5; length: 13; J: TRBJ2-1
CDR3: CASRQRPGTGSHEQYF; V: TRBV27; length: 16; J: TRBJ2-7
CDR3: CASSTGTAAYEQYF; V: TRBV19; length: 14; J: TRBJ2-7
CDR3: CASSAVSGRATDTQYF; V: TRBV2; length: 16; J: TRBJ2-3
CDR3: CASSQDAASGNTIYF; V: TRBV4-1; length: 15; J: TRBJ1-3
CDR3: CAWSTWRGSNEQFF; V: TRBV30; length: 14; J: TRBJ2-1
CDR3: CASSQPAGTGELFF; V: TRBV3-1/TRBV3-2; length: 14; J: TRBJ2-2
CDR3: CASSANRGRANEKLFF; V: TRBV27; length: 16; J: TRBJ1-4
CDR3: CASSWTSGNEQFF; V: TRBV6-1; length: 13; J: TRBJ2-1
CDR3: CASSQDRQGAMGTEAFF; V: TRBV4-1; length: 17; J: TRBJ1-1
CDR3: CASLNPGRNTGELFF; V: TRBV19; length: 15; J: TRBJ2-2
CDR3: CASSFWGQGATDTQYF; V: TRBV5-1; length: 16; J: TRBJ2-3
CDR3: CASSEDRGLGYTF; V: TRBV14; length: 13; J: TRBJ1-2
CDR3: CASSRTGLAEQYF; V: TRBV7-9; length: 13; J: TRBJ2-7
CDR3: CASSLAGEDTGELFF; V: TRBV5-1; length: 15; J: TRBJ2-2
CDR3: CASSLAGWSTGELFF; V: TRBV5-1; length: 15; J: TRBJ2-2